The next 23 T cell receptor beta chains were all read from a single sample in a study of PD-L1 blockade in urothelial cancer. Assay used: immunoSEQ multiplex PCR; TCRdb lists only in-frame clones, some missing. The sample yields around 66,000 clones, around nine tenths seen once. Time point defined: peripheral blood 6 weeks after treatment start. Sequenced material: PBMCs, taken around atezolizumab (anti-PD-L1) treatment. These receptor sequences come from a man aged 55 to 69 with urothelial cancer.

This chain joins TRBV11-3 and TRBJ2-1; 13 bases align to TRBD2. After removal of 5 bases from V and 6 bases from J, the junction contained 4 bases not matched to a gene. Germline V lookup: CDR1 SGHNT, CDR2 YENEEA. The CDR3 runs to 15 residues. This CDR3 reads CASSLGLAGVNEQFF. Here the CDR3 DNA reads TGTGCCAGCAGCCTCGGACTAGCGGGAGTCAATGAGCAGTTCTTC. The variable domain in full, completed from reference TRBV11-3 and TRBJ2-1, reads EAGVVQSPRYKIIEKKQPVAFWCNPISGHNTLYWYLQNLGQGPELLIRYENEEAVDDSQLPKDRFSAERLKGVDSTLKIQPAELGDSAVYLCASSLGLAGVNEQFFGPGTRLTVL.

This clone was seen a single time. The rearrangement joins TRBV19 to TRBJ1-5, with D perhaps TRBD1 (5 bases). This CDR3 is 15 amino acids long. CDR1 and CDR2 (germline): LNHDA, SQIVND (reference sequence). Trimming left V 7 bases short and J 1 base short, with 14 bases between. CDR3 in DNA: TGTGCCAGTACCCCCCTGGGGGGGAGCAATCAGCCCCAGCATTTT. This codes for CASTPLGGSNQPQHF.

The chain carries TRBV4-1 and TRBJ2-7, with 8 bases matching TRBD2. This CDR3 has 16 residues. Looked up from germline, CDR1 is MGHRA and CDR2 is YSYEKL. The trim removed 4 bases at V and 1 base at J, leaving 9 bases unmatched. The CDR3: CASSPIERGISYEQYF. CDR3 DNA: TGCGCCAGCAGCCCCATAGAGCGGGGGATTTCCTACGAGCAGTACTTC.

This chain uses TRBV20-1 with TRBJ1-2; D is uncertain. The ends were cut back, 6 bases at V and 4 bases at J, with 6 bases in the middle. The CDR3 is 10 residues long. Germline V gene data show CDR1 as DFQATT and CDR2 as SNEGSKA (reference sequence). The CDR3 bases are TGCAGTGCGTCCATCTATGGCTACACCTTC. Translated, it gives CSASIYGYTF.

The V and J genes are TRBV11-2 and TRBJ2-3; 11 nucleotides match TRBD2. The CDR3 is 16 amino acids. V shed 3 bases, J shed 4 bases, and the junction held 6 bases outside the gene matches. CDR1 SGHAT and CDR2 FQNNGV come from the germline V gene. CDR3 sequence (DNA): TGTGCCAGCAGCTTTACTAGCGGGAGCGGGGCAGATACGCAGTATTTT. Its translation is CASSFTSGSGADTQYF.

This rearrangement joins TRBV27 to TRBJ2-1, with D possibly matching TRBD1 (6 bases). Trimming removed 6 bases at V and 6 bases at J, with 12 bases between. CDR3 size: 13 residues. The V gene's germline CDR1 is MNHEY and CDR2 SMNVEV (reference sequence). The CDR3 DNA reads TGTGCCAGCAGCAGATCACAGGGCAATGAGCAGTTCTTC. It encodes CASSRSQGNEQFF.

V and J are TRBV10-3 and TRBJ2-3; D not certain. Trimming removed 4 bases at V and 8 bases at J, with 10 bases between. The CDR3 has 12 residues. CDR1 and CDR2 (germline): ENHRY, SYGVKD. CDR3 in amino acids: CAISGGPPTQYF. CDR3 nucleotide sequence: TGTGCCATCAGTGGTGGGCCCCCTACGCAGTATTTT.

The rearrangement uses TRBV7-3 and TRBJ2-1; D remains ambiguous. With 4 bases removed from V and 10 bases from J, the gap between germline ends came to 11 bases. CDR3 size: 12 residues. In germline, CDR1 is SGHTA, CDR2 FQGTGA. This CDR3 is CASSWRMWEQFF. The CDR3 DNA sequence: TGTGCCAGCAGCTGGCGGATGTGGGAGCAGTTCTTC.

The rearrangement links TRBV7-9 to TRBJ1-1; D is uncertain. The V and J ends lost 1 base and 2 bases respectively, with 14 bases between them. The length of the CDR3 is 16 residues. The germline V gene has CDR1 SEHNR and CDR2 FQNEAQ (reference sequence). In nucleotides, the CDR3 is TGTGCCAGCAGCTTAGGGCCGACAAGCAGAAACACTGAAGCTTTCTTT. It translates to CASSLGPTSRNTEAFF.

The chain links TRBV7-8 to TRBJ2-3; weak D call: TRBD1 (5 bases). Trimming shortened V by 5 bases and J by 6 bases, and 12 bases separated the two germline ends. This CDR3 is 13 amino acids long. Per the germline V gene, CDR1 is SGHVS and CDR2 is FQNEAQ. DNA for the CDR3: TGTGCCAGCAGCGGACACCCCGGGGATACGCAGTATTTT. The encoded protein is CASSGHPGDTQYF.

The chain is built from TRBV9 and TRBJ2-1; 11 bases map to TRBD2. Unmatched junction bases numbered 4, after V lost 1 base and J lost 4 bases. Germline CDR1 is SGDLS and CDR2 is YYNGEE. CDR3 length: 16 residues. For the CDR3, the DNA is TGTGCCAGCAGCGTACGAACTAGCGGGAGTTACAATGAGCAGTTCTTC. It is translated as CASSVRTSGSYNEQFF. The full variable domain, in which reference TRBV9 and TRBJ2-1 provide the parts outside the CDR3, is DSGVTQTPKHLITATGQRVTLRCSPRSGDLSVYWYQQSLDQGLQFLIQYYNGEERAKGNILERFSAQQFPDLHSELNLSSLELGDSALYFCASSVRTSGSYNEQFFGPGTRLTVL.

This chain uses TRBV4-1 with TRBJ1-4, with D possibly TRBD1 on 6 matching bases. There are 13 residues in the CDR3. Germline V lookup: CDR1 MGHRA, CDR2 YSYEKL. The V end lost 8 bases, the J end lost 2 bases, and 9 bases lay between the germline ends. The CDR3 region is CASQGPTNEKLFF. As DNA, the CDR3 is TGCGCCAGCCAGGGGCCCACTAATGAAAAACTGTTTTTT.

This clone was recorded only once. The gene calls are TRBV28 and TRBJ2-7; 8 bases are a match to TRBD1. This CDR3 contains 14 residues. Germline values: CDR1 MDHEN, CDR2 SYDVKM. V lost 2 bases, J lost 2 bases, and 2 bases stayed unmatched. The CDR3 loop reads CASSLPGGAYEQYF. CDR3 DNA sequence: TGTGCCAGCAGTTTACCAGGGGGCGCCTACGAGCAGTACTTC.

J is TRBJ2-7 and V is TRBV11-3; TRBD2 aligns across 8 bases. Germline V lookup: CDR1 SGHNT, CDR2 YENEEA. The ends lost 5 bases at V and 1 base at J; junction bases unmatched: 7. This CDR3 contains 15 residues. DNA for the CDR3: TGTGCCAGCAGCCCAGCGGGAGAGGGGTCCTACGAGCAGTACTTC. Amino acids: CASSPAGEGSYEQYF.

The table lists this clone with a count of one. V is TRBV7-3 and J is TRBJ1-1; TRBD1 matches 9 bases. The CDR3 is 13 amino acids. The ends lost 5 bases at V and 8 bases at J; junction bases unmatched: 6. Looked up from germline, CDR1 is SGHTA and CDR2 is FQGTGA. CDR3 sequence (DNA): TGTGCCAGCAGCCCCGGACAGGGGAGGGAAGCTTTCTTT. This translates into CASSPGQGREAFF.

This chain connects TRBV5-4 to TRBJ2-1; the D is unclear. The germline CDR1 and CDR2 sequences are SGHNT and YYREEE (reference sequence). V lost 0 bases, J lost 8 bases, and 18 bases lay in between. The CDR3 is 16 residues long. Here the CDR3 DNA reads TGTGCCAGCAGCTTGGTAGTACTCCGAACGGTGGATGAGCAGTTCTTC. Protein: CASSLVVLRTVDEQFF.

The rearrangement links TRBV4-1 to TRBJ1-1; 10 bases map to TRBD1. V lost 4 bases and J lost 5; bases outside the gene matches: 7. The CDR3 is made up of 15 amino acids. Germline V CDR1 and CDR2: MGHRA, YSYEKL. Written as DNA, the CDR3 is TGCGCCAGCAGCCCCAGACAGGGGGCGAGAACTGAAGCTTTCTTT. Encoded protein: CASSPRQGARTEAFF.

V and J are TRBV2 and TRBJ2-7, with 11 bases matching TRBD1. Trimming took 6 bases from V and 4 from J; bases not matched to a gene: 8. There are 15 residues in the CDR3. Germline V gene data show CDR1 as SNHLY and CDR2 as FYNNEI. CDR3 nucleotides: TGTGCCAGCAGCGAGGGACAGGGGGTTCTATACGAGCAGTACTTC. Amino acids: CASSEGQGVLYEQYF.

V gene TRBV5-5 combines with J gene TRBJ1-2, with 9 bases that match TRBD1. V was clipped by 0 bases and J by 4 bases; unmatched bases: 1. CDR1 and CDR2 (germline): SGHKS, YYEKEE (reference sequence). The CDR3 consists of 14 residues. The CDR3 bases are TGTGCCAGCAGCTTGGGACAGGGGGTCTATGGCTACACCTTC. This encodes CASSLGQGVYGYTF.

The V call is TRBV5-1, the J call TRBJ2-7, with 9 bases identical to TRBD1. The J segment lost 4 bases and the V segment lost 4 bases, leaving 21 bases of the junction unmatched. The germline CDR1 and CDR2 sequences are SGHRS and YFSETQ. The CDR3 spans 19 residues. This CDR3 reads CASSPWVSPGTGKSYEQYF. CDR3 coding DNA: TGCGCCAGCAGCCCGTGGGTGTCCCCCGGGACAGGGAAATCGTACGAGCAGTACTTC. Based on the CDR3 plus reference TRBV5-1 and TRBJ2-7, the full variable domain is KAGVTQTPRYLIKTRGQQVTLSCSPISGHRSVSWYQQTPGQGLQFLFEYFSETQRNKGNFPGRFSGRQFSNSRSEMNVSTLELGDSALYLCASSPWVSPGTGKSYEQYFGPGTRLTVT.

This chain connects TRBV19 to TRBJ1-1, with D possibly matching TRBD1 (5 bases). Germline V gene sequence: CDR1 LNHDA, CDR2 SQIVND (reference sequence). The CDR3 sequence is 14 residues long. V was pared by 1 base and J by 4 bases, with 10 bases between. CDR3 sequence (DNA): TGTGCCAGTAGTATAGGGGGCGCGCCCACTGAAGCTTTCTTT. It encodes CASSIGGAPTEAFF.

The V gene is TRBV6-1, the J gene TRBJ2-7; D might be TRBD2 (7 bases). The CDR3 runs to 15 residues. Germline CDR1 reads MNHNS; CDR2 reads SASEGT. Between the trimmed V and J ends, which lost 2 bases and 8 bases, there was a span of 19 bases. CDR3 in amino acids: CASSESTVGGGKQYF. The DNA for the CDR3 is TGTGCCAGCAGTGAATCTACGGTGGGAGGGGGGAAGCAGTACTTC.

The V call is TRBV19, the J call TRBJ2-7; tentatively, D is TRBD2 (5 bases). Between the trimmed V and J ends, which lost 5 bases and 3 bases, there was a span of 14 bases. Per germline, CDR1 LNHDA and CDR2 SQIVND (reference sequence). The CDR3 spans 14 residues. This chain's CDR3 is CASSPSGVFYEQYF. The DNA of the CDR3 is TGTGCCAGTAGTCCCTCCGGGGTGTTCTACGAGCAGTACTTC. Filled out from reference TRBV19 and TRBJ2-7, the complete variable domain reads DGGITQSPKYLFRKEGQNVTLSCEQNLNHDAMYWYRQDPGQGLRLIYYSQIVNDFQKGDIAEGYSVSREKKESFPLTVTSAQKNPTAFYLCASSPSGVFYEQYFGPGTRLTVT.